One T cell receptor (beta chain) is described in this entry. Profiled with immunoSEQ multiplex PCR; TCRdb holds only in-frame clones, not every one. This table holds 250,000 to 350,000 clones, 88% found once. Cohort placement rested on clinical history that participants reported themselves. The recovered donors of Cohort 3 showed two negative PCRs, clearance, or symptom resolution. The V gene lost 6 bases and the J gene lost 4 bases, with 19 bases spanning the gap. Looked up from germline, CDR1 is SNHLY and CDR2 is FYNNEI. This CDR3 spans 16 amino acids. This record belongs to a study of blood T cell repertoires in COVID-19.

The chain uses TRBV2 and TRBJ1-5; D unresolved. The sequenced sample consisted of PBMCs or T cells enriched from blood (not recorded which). The TCR originated in a woman in her fifties or sixties who had recovered from COVID-19. CDR3 coding DNA: TGTGCCAGCAGCCCCGTCTCGGGTACGGTTAATCAGCCCCAGCATTTT. It yields the protein CASSPVSGTVNQPQHF.